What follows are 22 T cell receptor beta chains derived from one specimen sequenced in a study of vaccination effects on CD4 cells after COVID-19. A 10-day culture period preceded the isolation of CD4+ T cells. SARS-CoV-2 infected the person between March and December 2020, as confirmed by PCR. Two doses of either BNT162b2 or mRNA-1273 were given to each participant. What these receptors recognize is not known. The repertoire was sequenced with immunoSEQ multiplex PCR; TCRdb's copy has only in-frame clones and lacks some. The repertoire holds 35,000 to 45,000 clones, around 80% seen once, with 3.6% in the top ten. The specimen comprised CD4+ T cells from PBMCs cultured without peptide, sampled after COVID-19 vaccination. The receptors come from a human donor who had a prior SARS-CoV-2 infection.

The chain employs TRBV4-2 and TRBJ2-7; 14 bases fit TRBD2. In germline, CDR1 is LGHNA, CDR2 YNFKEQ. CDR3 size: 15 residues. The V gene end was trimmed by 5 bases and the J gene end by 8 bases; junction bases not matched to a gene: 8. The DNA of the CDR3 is TGTGCCAGCAGCGGATGGACTAGCGGGGGGTCTAAGCAGTACTTC. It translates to CASSGWTSGGSKQYF.

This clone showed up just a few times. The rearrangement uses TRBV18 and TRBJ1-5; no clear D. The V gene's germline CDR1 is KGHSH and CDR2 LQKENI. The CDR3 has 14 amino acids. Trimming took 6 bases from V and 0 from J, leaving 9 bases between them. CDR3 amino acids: CASSPRDSNQPQHF. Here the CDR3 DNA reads TGTGCCAGCTCGCCCCGGGATAGCAATCAGCCCCAGCATTTT.

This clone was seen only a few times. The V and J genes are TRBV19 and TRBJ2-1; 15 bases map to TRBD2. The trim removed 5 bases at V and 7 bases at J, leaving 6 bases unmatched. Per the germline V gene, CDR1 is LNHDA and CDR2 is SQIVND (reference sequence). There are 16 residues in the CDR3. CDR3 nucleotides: TGTGCCAGTAGTTTCGGGACTAGCGGGGGGAAAAATGAGCAGTTCTTC. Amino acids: CASSFGTSGGKNEQFF. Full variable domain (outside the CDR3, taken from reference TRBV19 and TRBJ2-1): DGGITQSPKYLFRKEGQNVTLSCEQNLNHDAMYWYRQDPGQGLRLIYYSQIVNDFQKGDIAEGYSVSREKKESFPLTVTSAQKNPTAFYLCASSFGTSGGKNEQFFGPGTRLTVL.

CDR3 nucleotide sequence: TGTGCCTGGAGCGGGGACAGAGGGGAGACTGAAGCTTTCTTT. This gives the protein CAWSGDRGETEAFF. The chain recombines TRBV30 with TRBJ1-1; 7 nucleotides align to TRBD1. The trim removed 3 bases at V and 5 bases at J, leaving 9 bases unmatched. This CDR3 comprises 14 residues. Per the germline V gene, CDR1 is GTSNPN and CDR2 is SVGIG (reference sequence). Filled out from reference TRBV30 and TRBJ1-1, the complete variable domain reads SQTIHQWPATLVQPVGSPLSLECTVEGTSNPNLYWYRQAAGRGLQLLFYSVGIGQISSEVPQNLSASRPQDRQFILSSKKLLLSDSGFYLCAWSGDRGETEAFFGQGTRLTVV.

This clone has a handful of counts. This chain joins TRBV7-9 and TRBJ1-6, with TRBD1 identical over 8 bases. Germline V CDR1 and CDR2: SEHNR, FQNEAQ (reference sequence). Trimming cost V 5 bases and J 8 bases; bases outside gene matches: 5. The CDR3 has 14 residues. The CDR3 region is CASSPQGADSPLHF. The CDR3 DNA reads TGTGCCAGCAGCCCCCAGGGGGCCGATTCACCCCTCCACTTT.

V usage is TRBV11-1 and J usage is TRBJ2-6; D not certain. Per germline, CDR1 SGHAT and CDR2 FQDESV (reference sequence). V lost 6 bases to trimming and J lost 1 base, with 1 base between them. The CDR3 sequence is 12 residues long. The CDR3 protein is CASRSGANVLTF. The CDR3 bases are TGTGCCAGCAGATCTGGGGCCAACGTCCTGACTTTC.

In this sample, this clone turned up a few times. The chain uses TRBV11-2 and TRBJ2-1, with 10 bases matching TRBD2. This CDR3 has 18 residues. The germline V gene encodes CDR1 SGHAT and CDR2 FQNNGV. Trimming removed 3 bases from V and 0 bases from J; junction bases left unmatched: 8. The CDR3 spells CASSLRILAGGSYNEQFF. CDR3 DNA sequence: TGTGCCAGCAGCTTGCGAATCTTAGCGGGAGGCTCCTACAATGAGCAGTTCTTC.

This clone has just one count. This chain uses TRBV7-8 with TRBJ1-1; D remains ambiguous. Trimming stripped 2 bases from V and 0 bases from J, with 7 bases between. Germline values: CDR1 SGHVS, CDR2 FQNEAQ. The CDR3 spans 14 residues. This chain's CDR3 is CASSLSRMNTEAFF. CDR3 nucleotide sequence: TGTGCCAGCAGCTTATCCCGAATGAACACTGAAGCTTTCTTT.

The CDR3 spells CASSIDQSYNQPQHF. CDR3 coding DNA: TGTGCCAGTAGTATAGATCAGAGCTACAATCAGCCCCAGCATTTT. The chain recombines TRBV19 with TRBJ1-5; D remains unclear. V gave up 0 bases and J gave up 3 bases, with 9 bases separating them. Germline values: CDR1 LNHDA, CDR2 SQIVND (reference sequence). The CDR3 runs 15 residues.

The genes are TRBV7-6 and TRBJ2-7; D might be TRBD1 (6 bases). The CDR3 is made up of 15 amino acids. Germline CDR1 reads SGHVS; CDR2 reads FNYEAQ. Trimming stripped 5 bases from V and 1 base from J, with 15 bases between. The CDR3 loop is CASSPGVGASYEQYF. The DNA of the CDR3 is TGTGCCAGCAGCCCTGGGGTGGGGGCTTCCTACGAGCAGTACTTC.

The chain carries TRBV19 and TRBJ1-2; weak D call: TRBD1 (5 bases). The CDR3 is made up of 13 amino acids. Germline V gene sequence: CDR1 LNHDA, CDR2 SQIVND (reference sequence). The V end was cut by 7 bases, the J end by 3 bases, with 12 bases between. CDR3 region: CASKGVWDYGYTF. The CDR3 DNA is TGTGCCAGTAAAGGGGTCTGGGACTATGGCTACACCTTC.

The CDR3 coding sequence is TGTGCCAGCAGCTTAGGGTACCGGGGGTCAGGGGAGACCCAGTACTTC. This encodes CASSLGYRGSGETQYF. The chain combines TRBV7-3 with TRBJ2-5, with D perhaps TRBD2 (6 bases). Germline lookup yields CDR1 SGHTA and CDR2 FQGTGA. Trimming took off 2 bases at V and 5 bases at J, with 18 bases between the two ends. The CDR3 has 16 amino acids.

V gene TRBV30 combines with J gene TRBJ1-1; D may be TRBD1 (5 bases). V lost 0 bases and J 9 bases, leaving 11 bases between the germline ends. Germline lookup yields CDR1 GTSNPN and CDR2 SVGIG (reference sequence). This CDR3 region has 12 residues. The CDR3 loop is CAWSVVYRQAFF. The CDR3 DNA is TGTGCCTGGAGTGTAGTGTACAGGCAAGCTTTCTTT. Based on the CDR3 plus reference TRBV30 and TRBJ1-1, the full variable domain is SQTIHQWPATLVQPVGSPLSLECTVEGTSNPNLYWYRQAAGRGLQLLFYSVGIGQISSEVPQNLSASRPQDRQFILSSKKLLLSDSGFYLCAWSVVYRQAFFGQGTRLTVV.

CDR3 region: CASTPRAASSYNEQFF. The CDR3 nucleotides are TGTGCCAGCACCCCCCGGGCAGCTAGCTCCTACAATGAGCAGTTCTTC. The gene calls are TRBV7-9 and TRBJ2-1; D uncertain. Germline CDR1 reads SEHNR; CDR2 reads FQNEAQ (reference sequence). The CDR3 loop spans 16 amino acids. V lost 7 bases to trimming and J lost 0 bases, with 16 bases between them.

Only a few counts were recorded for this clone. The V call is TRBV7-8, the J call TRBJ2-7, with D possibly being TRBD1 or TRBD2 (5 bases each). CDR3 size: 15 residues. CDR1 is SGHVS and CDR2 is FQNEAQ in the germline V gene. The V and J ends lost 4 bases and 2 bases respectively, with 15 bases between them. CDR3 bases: TGTGCCAGCAGCTCACCGGGACGGCGGACCTACGAGCAGTACTTC. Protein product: CASSSPGRRTYEQYF.

CDR3 sequence: CASRGTGGVNEQFF. CDR3 DNA sequence: TGTGCCAGTAGAGGGACAGGGGGGGTCAATGAGCAGTTCTTC. This chain joins TRBV19 and TRBJ2-1; 11 bases are shared with TRBD1. Looked up from germline, CDR1 is LNHDA and CDR2 is SQIVND (reference sequence). The CDR3 contains 14 residues. Trimming took 6 bases from V and 6 from J; bases not matched to a gene: 4.

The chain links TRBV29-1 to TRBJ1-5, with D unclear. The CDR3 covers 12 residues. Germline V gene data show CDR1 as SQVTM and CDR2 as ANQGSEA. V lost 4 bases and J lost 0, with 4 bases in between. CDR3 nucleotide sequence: TGCAGCGTTGTGGATAGCAATCAGCCCCAGCATTTT. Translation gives CSVVDSNQPQHF.

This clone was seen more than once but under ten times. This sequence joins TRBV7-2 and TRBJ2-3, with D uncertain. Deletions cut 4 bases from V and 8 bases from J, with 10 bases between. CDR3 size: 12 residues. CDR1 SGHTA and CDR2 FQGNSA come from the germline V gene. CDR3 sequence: CASSSWGGTQYF. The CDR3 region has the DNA TGTGCCAGCAGCTCATGGGGTGGTACGCAGTATTTT.

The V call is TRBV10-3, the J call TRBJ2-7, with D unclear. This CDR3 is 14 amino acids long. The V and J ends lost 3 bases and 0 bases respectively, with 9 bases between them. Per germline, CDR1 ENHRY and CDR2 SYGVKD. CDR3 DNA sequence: TGTGCCATCAGTGATCAGGCCAGCTCCTACGAGCAGTACTTC. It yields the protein CAISDQASSYEQYF.

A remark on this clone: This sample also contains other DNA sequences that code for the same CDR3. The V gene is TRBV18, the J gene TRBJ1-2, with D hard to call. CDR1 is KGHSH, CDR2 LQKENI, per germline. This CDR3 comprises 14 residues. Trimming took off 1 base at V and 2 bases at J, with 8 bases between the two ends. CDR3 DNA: TGTGCCAGCTCACCACTATCCGGAAACTATGGCTACACCTTC. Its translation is CASSPLSGNYGYTF.

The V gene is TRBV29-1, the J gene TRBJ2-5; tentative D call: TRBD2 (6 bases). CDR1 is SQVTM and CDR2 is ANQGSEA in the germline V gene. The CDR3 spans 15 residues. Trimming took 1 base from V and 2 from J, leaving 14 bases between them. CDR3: CSVEGGTGEQETQYF. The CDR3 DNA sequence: TGCAGCGTTGAAGGGGGGACGGGGGAACAAGAGACCCAGTACTTC.

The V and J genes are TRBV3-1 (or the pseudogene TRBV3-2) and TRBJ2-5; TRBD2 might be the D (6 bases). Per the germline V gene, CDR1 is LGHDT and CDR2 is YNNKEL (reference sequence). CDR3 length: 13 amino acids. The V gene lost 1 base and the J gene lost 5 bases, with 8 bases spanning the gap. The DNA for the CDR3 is TGTGCCAGCAGCCAAGTTGGGGGGGAGACCCAGTACTTC. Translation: CASSQVGGETQYF.